The sequence of this T cell receptor beta chain was determined in a study of blood T cell repertoires in COVID-19. Study-wide context: Nucleic acid was either cDNA or gDNA, and it came from T cells, B-cell-depleted T cells, or PBMCs.

The germline CDR1 and CDR2 sequences are MNHEY and SMNVEV (reference sequence). This CDR3 spans 15 amino acids. V lost 4 bases, J lost 3 bases, and 5 bases stayed unmatched. As handled by the study authors: Reference gene primer amplification yielded estimated nucleated cell counts. The repertoire was sequenced with immunoSEQ multiplex PCR; TCRdb's copy has only in-frame clones and lacks some. V and J calls and clone size follow that table, whereas D and trimming were derived from the DNA. The sample consists of about 170,000 clones, over 90% of them appearing once. This TCR came from a middle-aged man with acute or convalescent COVID-19. The source material was peripheral blood. The rearrangement uses TRBV27 and TRBJ1-3; 8 nucleotides line up with TRBD1. This CDR3 reads CASSSDRGYGNTIYF. DNA of the CDR3: TGTGCCAGCAGTTCCGACAGGGGATATGGAAACACCATATATTTT.